These 11 T cell receptor beta chains were sequenced from one sample in a study of T cells after yellow fever vaccination. In TCRdb, the 5' RACE reads were re-called with MiXCR into one record per CDR3 protein. Of under 500,000 distinct CDR3 sequences in the sample, around 20% were seen once. The sample here was PBMCs, taken before the yellow fever booster vaccination. The origin of the receptors is a young man who received the YFV17D yellow fever vaccine.

The CDR3 sequence: CSARDFAVNTEAFF. Written as DNA, the CDR3 is TGCAGTGCTAGAGATTTCGCGGTTAACACTGAAGCTTTCTTT. The rearrangement uses TRBV20-1 and TRBJ1-1; D gene unclear. Trimming removed 0 bases at V and 2 bases at J, with 10 bases between. The length of the CDR3 is 14 residues. The germline V gene has CDR1 DFQATT and CDR2 SNEGSKA (reference sequence).

This clonotype was seen more than once but under ten times. The chain links TRBV20-1 to TRBJ2-1; D possibly matches TRBD1 or TRBD2 (6 bases each). The V end was cut by 2 bases, the J end by 1 base, with 18 bases between. CDR3 length: 17 residues. Germline CDR1 is DFQATT and CDR2 is SNEGSKA (reference sequence). The CDR3 here is CSARPIDGGGSYNEQFF. The CDR3 DNA reads as TGCAGTGCTAGACCGATCGACGGAGGGGGGTCCTACAATGAGCAGTTCTTC.

This clonotype has a count of ten or more. V and J are TRBV5-1 and TRBJ2-3, with D tentatively TRBD2 (5 bases). V lost 2 bases, J lost 3 bases, and 7 bases lay in between. Germline values: CDR1 SGHRS, CDR2 YFSETQ. The CDR3 contains 13 residues. CDR3 amino acids: CASSLEGTDTQYF. As DNA, the CDR3 is TGCGCCAGCAGCTTAGAGGGTACAGATACGCAGTATTTT.

This clonotype was seen a few times. This chain uses TRBV9 with TRBJ2-3; D may be TRBD1 or TRBD2 (5 bases each). The germline V gene has CDR1 SGDLS and CDR2 YYNGEE. The length of the CDR3 is 16 residues. V dropped 3 bases and J dropped 2 bases, with 16 bases sitting between them. As DNA, the CDR3 is TGTGCCAGCAGCGGCGGACTCACCGGGACCACAGATACGCAGTATTTT. It translates to CASSGGLTGTTDTQYF.

This clonotype turned up a few times. The J gene is TRBJ1-4, the V gene TRBV4-3; D is uncertain. V lost 3 bases to trimming and J lost 7 bases, with 12 bases between them. Germline V gene data show CDR1 as LGHNA and CDR2 as YSLEER. The CDR3 has 14 residues. In nucleotides, the CDR3 is TGCGCCAGCAGCCAGTTACAGTTTCGTGAAAAACTGTTTTTT. Translated, it gives CASSQLQFREKLFF.

This clonotype showed up just a few times. The CDR3 loop reads CASSSQGALYEQYF. The CDR3 DNA reads as TGTGCCAGCAGTTCCCAGGGGGCTCTCTACGAGCAGTACTTC. V is TRBV12-3 or TRBV12-4 and J is TRBJ2-7; 8 nucleotides align to TRBD1. V dropped 4 bases and J dropped 3; count of bases not matched to a gene: 5. The CDR3 sequence is 14 residues long.

Ten or more counts support this clonotype. V is TRBV20-1 and J is TRBJ2-1; D may be TRBD2 (6 bases). The CDR3 runs 12 residues. In germline, CDR1 is DFQATT, CDR2 SNEGSKA (reference sequence). The CDR3 DNA is TGCAGCCGGGGGAAAGAGTACAATGAGCAGTTCTTC. Translation gives CSRGKEYNEQFF.

This clonotype was counted a few times. The chain couples TRBV7-6 to TRBJ2-5; D could derive from TRBD1 or TRBD2 (5 bases each). Germline V CDR1 and CDR2: SGHVS, FNYEAQ. The CDR3 is made up of 12 amino acids. Between the trimmed V and J ends, which lost 5 bases and 3 bases, there was a span of 7 bases. The CDR3 DNA follows: TGTGCCAGCAGCGGGGACGAAGAGACCCAGTACTTC. It yields the protein CASSGDEETQYF.

The chain employs TRBV12-3 or TRBV12-4 and TRBJ2-3, with D perhaps TRBD2 (6 bases). The CDR3 extends over 14 amino acids. Trimming left V 6 bases short and J 7 bases short, with 17 bases between. The DNA for the CDR3 is TGTGCCAGCAGACCCATGAGCGGGCGATATACGCAGTATTTT. It specifies CASRPMSGRYTQYF.

The chain uses TRBV12-3 or TRBV12-4 and TRBJ1-2; D is possibly TRBD1 (5 bases). V was trimmed by 5 bases and J by 8 bases, leaving 15 bases between them. CDR3 length equals 13 residues. CDR3 region: CASSLDTARGYTF. CDR3 DNA: TGTGCCAGCAGTCTGGACACCGCTCGGGGCTACACCTTC.

V gene TRBV28 combines with J gene TRBJ2-1; D is undetermined. V lost 2 bases and J 7 bases, leaving 3 bases between the germline ends. Germline V gene sequence: CDR1 MDHEN, CDR2 SYDVKM. The CDR3 spans 11 residues. The DNA of the CDR3 is TGTGCCAGCAGTTTACATAATGAGCAGTTCTTC. As protein: CASSLHNEQFF.